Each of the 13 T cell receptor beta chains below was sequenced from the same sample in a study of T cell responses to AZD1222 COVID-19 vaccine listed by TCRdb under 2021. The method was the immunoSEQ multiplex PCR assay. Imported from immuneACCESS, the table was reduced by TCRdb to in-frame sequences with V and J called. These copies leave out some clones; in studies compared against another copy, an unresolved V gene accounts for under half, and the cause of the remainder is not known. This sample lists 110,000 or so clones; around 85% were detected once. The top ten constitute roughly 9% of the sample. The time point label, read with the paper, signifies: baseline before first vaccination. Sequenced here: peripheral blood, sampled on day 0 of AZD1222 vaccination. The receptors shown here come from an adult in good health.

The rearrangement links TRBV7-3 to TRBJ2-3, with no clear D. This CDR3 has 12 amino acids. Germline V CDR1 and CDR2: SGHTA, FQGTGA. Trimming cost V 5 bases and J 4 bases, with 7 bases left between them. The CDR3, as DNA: TGTGCCAGCAGCCTCAGTCCAGATACGCAGTATTTT. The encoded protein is CASSLSPDTQYF. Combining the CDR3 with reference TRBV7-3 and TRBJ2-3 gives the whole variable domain GAGVSQTPSNKVTEKGKYVELRCDPISGHTALYWYRQSLGQGPEFLIYFQGTGAADDSGLPNDRFFAVRPEGSVSTLKIQRTERGDSAVYLCASSLSPDTQYFGPGTRLTVL.

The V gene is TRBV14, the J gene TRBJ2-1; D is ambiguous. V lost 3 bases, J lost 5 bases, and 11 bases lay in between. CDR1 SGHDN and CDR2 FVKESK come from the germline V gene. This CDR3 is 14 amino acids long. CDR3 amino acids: CASSQSSWNNEQFF. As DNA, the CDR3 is TGTGCCAGCAGCCAGTCATCCTGGAACAATGAGCAGTTCTTC.

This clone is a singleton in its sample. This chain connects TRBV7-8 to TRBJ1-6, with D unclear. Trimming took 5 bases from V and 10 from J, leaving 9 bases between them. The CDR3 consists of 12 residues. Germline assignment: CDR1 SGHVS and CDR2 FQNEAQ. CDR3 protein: CASSPFNSPLHF. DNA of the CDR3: TGTGCCAGCAGCCCTTTTAACTCACCCCTCCACTTT.

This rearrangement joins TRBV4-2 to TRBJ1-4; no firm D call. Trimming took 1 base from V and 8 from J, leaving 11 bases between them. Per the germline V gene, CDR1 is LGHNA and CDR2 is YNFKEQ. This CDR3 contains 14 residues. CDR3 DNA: TGTGCCAGCAGCCAAGCTACTGATGGAGAAAAACTGTTTTTT. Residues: CASSQATDGEKLFF.

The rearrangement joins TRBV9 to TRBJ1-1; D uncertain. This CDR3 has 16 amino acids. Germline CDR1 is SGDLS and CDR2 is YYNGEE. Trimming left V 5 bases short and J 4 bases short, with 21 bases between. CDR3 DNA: TGTGCCAGCAGGATGGGCCGATTGGGCTCGGCCACTGAAGCTTTCTTT. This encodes CASRMGRLGSATEAFF.

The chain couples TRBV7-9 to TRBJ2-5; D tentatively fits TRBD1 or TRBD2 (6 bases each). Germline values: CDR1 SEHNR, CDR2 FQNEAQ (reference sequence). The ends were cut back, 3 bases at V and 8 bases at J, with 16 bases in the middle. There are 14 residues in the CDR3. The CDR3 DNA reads TGTGCCAGCAGCTTTGCGGGACAACTTGGAACCCAGTACTTC. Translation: CASSFAGQLGTQYF.

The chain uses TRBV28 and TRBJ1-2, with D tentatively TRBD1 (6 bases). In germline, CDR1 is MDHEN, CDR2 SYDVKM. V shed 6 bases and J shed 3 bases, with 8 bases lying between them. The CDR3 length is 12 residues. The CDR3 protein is CASREGDYGYTF. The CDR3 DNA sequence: TGTGCCAGCAGAGAGGGGGACTATGGCTACACCTTC.

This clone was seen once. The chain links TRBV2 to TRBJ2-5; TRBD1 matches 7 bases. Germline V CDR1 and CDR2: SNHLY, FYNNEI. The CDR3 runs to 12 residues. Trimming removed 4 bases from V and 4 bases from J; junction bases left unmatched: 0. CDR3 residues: CASSGQGETQYF. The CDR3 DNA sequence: TGTGCCAGCAGTGGACAGGGAGAGACCCAGTACTTC.

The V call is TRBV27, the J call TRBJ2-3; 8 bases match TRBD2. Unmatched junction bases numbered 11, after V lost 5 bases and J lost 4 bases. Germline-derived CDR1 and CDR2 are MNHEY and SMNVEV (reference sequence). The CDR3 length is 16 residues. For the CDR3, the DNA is TGTGCCAGCAGTAGGGGCGGGGGGTTAAGGGCAGATACGCAGTATTTT. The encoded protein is CASSRGGGLRADTQYF.

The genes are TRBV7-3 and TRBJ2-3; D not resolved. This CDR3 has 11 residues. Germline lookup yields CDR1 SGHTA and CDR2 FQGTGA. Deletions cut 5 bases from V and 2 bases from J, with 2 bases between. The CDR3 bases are TGTGCCAGCAGCAACACAGATACGCAGTATTTT. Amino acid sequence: CASSNTDTQYF.

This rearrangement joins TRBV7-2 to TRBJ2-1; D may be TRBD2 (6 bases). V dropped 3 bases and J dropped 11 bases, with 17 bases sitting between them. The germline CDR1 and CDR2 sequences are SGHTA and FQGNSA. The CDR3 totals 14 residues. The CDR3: CASSFGTPGAQQFF. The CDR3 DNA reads TGTGCCAGCAGCTTCGGGACTCCCGGGGCCCAGCAGTTCTTC.

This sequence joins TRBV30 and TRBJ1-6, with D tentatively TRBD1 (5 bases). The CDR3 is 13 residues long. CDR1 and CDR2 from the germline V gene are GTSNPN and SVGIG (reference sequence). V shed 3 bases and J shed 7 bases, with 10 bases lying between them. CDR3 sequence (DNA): TGTGCCTGGAGCGGGCAGGGCAATTCACCCCTCCACTTT. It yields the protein CAWSGQGNSPLHF.

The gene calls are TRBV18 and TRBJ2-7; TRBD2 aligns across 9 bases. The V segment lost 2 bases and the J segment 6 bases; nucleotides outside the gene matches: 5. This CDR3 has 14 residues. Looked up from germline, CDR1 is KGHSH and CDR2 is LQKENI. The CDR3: CASSPSSGVGEQYF. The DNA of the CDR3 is TGTGCCAGCTCACCATCTAGCGGGGTGGGCGAGCAGTACTTC.